This TCR beta chain comes out of a study of T cell repertoires in cytomegalovirus infection. The V gene's germline CDR1 is SGHRS and CDR2 YFSETQ. The CDR3 is made up of 15 amino acids. The V gene lost 3 bases and the J gene lost 7 bases, with 19 bases spanning the gap. TCRdb analysed the reads with MiXCR anew, one entry per CDR3 protein. Of around 300,000 distinct CDR3 sequences listed, approximately 25% are singletons. As concerns this clonotype: Its cognate antigen is unknown.

The material sequenced was cultured PBMCs, taken from culture after CMV antigen stimulation. The V gene is TRBV5-1, the J gene TRBJ1-1; tentatively, D is TRBD1 (5 bases). This receptor was obtained from a human donor in good health (CMV status not recorded). Some clones in this sample may be carry-over from other donors' samples. The CDR3: CASSSDLGGLGEAFF. DNA for the CDR3: TGCGCCAGCAGCTCGGACCTGGGGGGGTTGGGTGAAGCTTTCTTT.